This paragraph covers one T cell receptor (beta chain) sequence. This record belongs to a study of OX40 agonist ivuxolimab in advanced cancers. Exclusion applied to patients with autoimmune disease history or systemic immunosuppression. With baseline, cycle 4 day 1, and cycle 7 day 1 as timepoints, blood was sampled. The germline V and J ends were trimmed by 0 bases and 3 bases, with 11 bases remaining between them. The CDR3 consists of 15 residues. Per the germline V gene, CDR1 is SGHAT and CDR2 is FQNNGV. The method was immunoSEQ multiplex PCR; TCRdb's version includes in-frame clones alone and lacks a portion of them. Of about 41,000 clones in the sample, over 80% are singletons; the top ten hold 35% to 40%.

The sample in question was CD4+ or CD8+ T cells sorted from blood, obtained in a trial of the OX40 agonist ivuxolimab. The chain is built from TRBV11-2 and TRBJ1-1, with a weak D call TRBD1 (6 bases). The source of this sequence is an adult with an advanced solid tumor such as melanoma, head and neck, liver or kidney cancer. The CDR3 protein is CASSLERGGYTEAFF. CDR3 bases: TGTGCCAGCAGCTTAGAGAGGGGGGGGTACACTGAAGCTTTCTTT.